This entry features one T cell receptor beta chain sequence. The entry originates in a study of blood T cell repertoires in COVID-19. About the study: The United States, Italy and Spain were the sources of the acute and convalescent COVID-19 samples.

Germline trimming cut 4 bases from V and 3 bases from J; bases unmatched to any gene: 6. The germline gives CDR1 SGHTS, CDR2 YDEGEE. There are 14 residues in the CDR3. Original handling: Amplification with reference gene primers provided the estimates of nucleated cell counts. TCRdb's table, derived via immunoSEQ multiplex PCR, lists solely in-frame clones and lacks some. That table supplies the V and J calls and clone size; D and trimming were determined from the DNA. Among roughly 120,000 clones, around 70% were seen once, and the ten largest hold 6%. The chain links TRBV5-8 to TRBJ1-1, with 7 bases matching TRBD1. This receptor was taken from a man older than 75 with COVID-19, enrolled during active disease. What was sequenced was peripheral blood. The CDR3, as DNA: TGTGCCAGCAGCCCCGACGACAGGGACACTGAAGCTTTCTTT. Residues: CASSPDDRDTEAFF.